What follows are 27 T cell receptor beta chains derived from one specimen sequenced in a study of T cells in Graves' hyperthyroidism and ophthalmopathy. RNA transcripts provided the source from which TCR beta CDR3 regions were amplified. The HTBI set primed first-round TCR CDR3 RT-PCR. TCRdb used MiXCR to reprocess the multiplex PCR reads, holding one entry per CDR3 protein. The table lists more than 350,000 distinct CDR3 sequences, over 12% of them singletons. Sequences were obtained from blood. Source of these receptors: a woman aged 55-75 years with Graves' ophthalmopathy.

The chain combines TRBV19 with TRBJ1-1; D unclear. This CDR3 region has 12 residues. CDR1 LNHDA and CDR2 SQIVND come from the germline V gene (reference sequence). V was clipped by 7 bases and J by 8 bases, with 14 bases between them. The CDR3 protein is CASILEGREAFF. CDR3 nucleotides: TGTGCCAGTATTTTGGAGGGTCGGGAAGCTTTCTTT.

This clonotype was seen many times. V gene TRBV6-1 combines with J gene TRBJ1-5; TRBD1 is a possible D gene (5 bases). Trimming pared 7 bases from V and 0 bases from J, leaving 13 bases between. The CDR3 totals 15 residues. Germline lookup yields CDR1 MNHNS and CDR2 SASEGT. The DNA for the CDR3 is TGTGCCAGCATTTGGACGGGGGATAGCAATCAGCCCCAGCATTTT. Protein: CASIWTGDSNQPQHF.

The chain has TRBV19 and TRBJ1-3; D is unresolved. Trimming left V 1 base short and J 1 base short, with 8 bases between. Per the germline V gene, CDR1 is LNHDA and CDR2 is SQIVND (reference sequence). The CDR3 is 15 residues long. CDR3 in amino acids: CASSIGAVSGNTIYF. The DNA for the CDR3 is TGTGCCAGTAGTATAGGGGCCGTATCTGGAAACACCATATATTTT.

This clonotype was found many times. V usage is TRBV20-1 and J usage is TRBJ2-7; D not certain. Germline V gene data show CDR1 as DFQATT and CDR2 as SNEGSKA (reference sequence). The CDR3 loop spans 11 amino acids. V was pared by 2 bases and J by 1 base, with 3 bases between. CDR3 bases: TGCAGTGCTAGATCGTCCTACGAGCAGTACTTC. It specifies CSARSSYEQYF.

The rearrangement uses TRBV12-3 or TRBV12-4 and TRBJ2-6; D remains ambiguous. The CDR3 is made up of 16 amino acids. V gave up 3 bases and J gave up 0 bases, with 9 bases separating them. The CDR3 region is CASSLGKNSGANVLTF. The CDR3 nucleotides are TGTGCCAGCAGTTTGGGGAAGAACTCTGGGGCCAACGTCCTGACTTTC.

The V gene is TRBV29-1, the J gene TRBJ2-1; 10 bases match TRBD2. This CDR3 contains 18 residues. CDR1 is SQVTM, CDR2 ANQGSEA, per germline. The trim removed 2 bases at V and 4 bases at J, leaving 14 bases unmatched. CDR3 amino acids: CSVESASGRESAYNEQFF. The CDR3 nucleotides are TGCAGCGTTGAATCGGCTAGCGGGAGAGAATCGGCATACAATGAGCAGTTCTTC.

The chain has TRBV29-1 and TRBJ2-7; TRBD2 agrees at 11 bases. The germline V gene has CDR1 SQVTM and CDR2 ANQGSEA. The CDR3 is 15 residues long. V was clipped by 4 bases and J by 7 bases; unmatched bases: 12. The CDR3 DNA follows: TGCAGCGTTGGCCCCTTAGCGGGAGGGCCCGGGGAGCAGTACTTC. This translates into CSVGPLAGGPGEQYF.

This clonotype was observed a handful of times. J is TRBJ2-1 and V is TRBV4-1; D is unresolved. The V gene lost 1 base and the J gene lost 10 bases, with 11 bases spanning the gap. Germline V CDR1 and CDR2: MGHRA, YSYEKL. The CDR3 is 13 amino acids. This CDR3 reads CASSQVGPGEQFF. Written as DNA, the CDR3 is TGCGCCAGCAGCCAAGTTGGACCTGGGGAGCAGTTCTTC.

This clonotype was seen at least ten times. This rearrangement joins TRBV28 to TRBJ2-7; 7 nucleotides match TRBD2. The CDR3 runs to 17 residues. The V segment lost 3 bases and the J segment 3 bases; nucleotides outside the gene matches: 14. Per the germline V gene, CDR1 is MDHEN and CDR2 is SYDVKM. CDR3: CASSLNPPGLLDYEQYF. CDR3 nucleotides: TGTGCCAGCAGTTTGAATCCCCCGGGACTACTTGACTACGAGCAGTACTTC.

This chain uses TRBV29-1 with TRBJ2-2; 16 positions agree with TRBD2. The CDR3 length is 17 residues. Trimming removed 7 bases from V and 0 bases from J; junction bases left unmatched: 5. Germline V gene lookup returns CDR1 SQVTM and CDR2 ANQGSEA. CDR3 nucleotides: TGCAGCGCCGAGGGACTAGCGGGAGGGTCGAACACCGGGGAGCTGTTTTTT. This encodes CSAEGLAGGSNTGELFF.

This clonotype was seen a handful of times. The chain is built from TRBV6-1 and TRBJ1-1; D is uncertain. Germline CDR1 reads MNHNS; CDR2 reads SASEGT. This CDR3 contains 15 residues. V dropped 6 bases and J dropped 0 bases, with 14 bases sitting between them. The CDR3 nucleotides read TGTGCCAGCAGACCCCTGACGGATATGAACACTGAAGCTTTCTTT. Translation: CASRPLTDMNTEAFF.

The V call is TRBV5-1, the J call TRBJ2-2, with TRBD2 matching over 12 bases. Unmatched junction bases numbered 6, after V lost 3 bases and J lost 6 bases. This CDR3 has 16 residues. The germline V gene has CDR1 SGHRS and CDR2 YFSETQ. The CDR3 DNA follows: TGCGCCAGCAGCTCTACTAGCGGGAGGTTGGCCGGGGAGCTGTTTTTT. It yields the protein CASSSTSGRLAGELFF.

This clonotype was detected many times. The rearrangement uses TRBV30 and TRBJ2-5; D tentatively fits TRBD1 or TRBD2 (6 bases each). The CDR3 runs to 15 residues. V lost 0 bases, J lost 4 bases, and 15 bases lay in between. Germline loops: CDR1 GTSNPN, CDR2 SVGIG (reference sequence). The DNA of the CDR3 is TGTGCCTGGAGTGTACCGGGGGCTGGAGGAGAGACCCAGTACTTC. Its protein is CAWSVPGAGGETQYF.

This clonotype appeared many times. J is TRBJ1-6 and V is TRBV20-1, with D perhaps TRBD1 (6 bases). The germline gives CDR1 DFQATT, CDR2 SNEGSKA (reference sequence). The CDR3 has 17 residues. V was pared by 0 bases and J by 7 bases, with 19 bases between. The CDR3, as DNA: TGCAGTGCTAGAGATGCCCGAGGGGGGACCGGCAATTCACCCCTCCACTTT. Protein sequence: CSARDARGGTGNSPLHF.

This clonotype came up many times. V gene TRBV28 combines with J gene TRBJ2-5; TRBD2 is a possible D gene (6 bases). V lost 2 bases and J lost 7, with 26 bases in between. In germline, CDR1 is MDHEN, CDR2 SYDVKM. The CDR3 extends over 18 amino acids. In nucleotides, the CDR3 is TGTGCCAGCAGTTTAGAGACAGCCCTGGGCGGGGTCCGATGGACCCAGTACTTC. Translating gives CASSLETALGGVRWTQYF.

This clonotype was counted many times. This chain connects TRBV5-1 to TRBJ1-6; TRBD1 aligns across 7 bases. Germline CDR1 is SGHRS and CDR2 is YFSETQ. This CDR3 is built from 15 residues. J lost 5 bases, V lost 3 bases, and 5 bases had no gene match. The CDR3 sequence: CASSWQDRNNSPLHF. The CDR3 nucleotides read TGCGCCAGCAGCTGGCAGGACAGGAATAATTCACCCCTCCACTTT.

This clonotype came up many times. The chain is built from TRBV20-1 and TRBJ1-5; D call uncertain. CDR1 is DFQATT and CDR2 is SNEGSKA in the germline V gene (reference sequence). The ends were cut back, 3 bases at V and 11 bases at J, with 14 bases in the middle. The CDR3 runs 12 residues. CDR3 region: CSARRQHEAQHF. In DNA form, the CDR3 reads TGCAGTGCTAGGCGCCAGCATGAGGCCCAGCATTTT.

This clonotype was detected only a few times. V usage is TRBV12-3 or TRBV12-4 and J usage is TRBJ2-7; 7 nucleotides match TRBD1. The CDR3 loop spans 13 amino acids. The junction had 4 bases not matched to a gene; V was cut back by 8 bases and J by 0 bases. CDR3 DNA: TGTGCCAGCCGGGACAGCGGCTCCTACGAGCAGTACTTC. It yields the protein CASRDSGSYEQYF.

Many counts were recorded for this clonotype. This chain joins TRBV11-2 and TRBJ2-1; perhaps TRBD2 as D (5 bases). This CDR3 is 14 amino acids long. The ends were cut back, 5 bases at V and 7 bases at J, with 15 bases in the middle. CDR1 and CDR2 from the germline V gene are SGHAT and FQNNGV. The CDR3 sequence: CASSTSGVLNEQFF. The CDR3 DNA is TGTGCCAGCAGCACCTCCGGGGTACTGAATGAGCAGTTCTTC. The variable domain in full, completed from reference TRBV11-2 and TRBJ2-1, reads EAGVAQSPRYKIIEKRQSVAFWCNPISGHATLYWYQQILGQGPKLLIQFQNNGVVDDSQLPKDRFSAERLKGVDSTLKIQPAKLEDSAVYLCASSTSGVLNEQFFGPGTRLTVL.

There are many counts of this clonotype. The V and J genes are TRBV5-1 and TRBJ1-6, with a tentative D call TRBD1 (5 bases). The germline V gene encodes CDR1 SGHRS and CDR2 YFSETQ. Trimming pared 0 bases from V and 7 bases from J, leaving 8 bases between. CDR3 size: 14 residues. The CDR3 sequence is CASSLGQSNSPLHF. For the CDR3, the DNA is TGCGCCAGCAGCTTGGGACAGTCGAATTCACCCCTCCACTTT. Using reference TRBV5-1 and TRBJ1-6 for the parts outside the CDR3, the full variable domain is KAGVTQTPRYLIKTRGQQVTLSCSPISGHRSVSWYQQTPGQGLQFLFEYFSETQRNKGNFPGRFSGRQFSNSRSEMNVSTLELGDSALYLCASSLGQSNSPLHFGNGTRLTVT.

The V gene is TRBV7-9, the J gene TRBJ2-5; perhaps TRBD2 as D (6 bases). This CDR3 comprises 15 residues. V was shortened by 3 bases and J by 0 bases, with 11 bases between the two germline ends. The germline V gene encodes CDR1 SEHNR and CDR2 FQNEAQ (reference sequence). The CDR3, as DNA: TGTGCCAGCAGCTTGGCTAGCGCAAACCAAGAGACCCAGTACTTC. As protein: CASSLASANQETQYF.

J is TRBJ2-1 and V is TRBV7-6; 10 positions match TRBD1. This CDR3 has 17 amino acids. From germline, CDR1 is SGHVS and CDR2 FNYEAQ. The V and J ends lost 5 bases and 5 bases, in that order; junction bases with no gene match: 12. CDR3 nucleotide sequence: TGTGCCAGCAGCGCAGTCCGGGACAGGGGATTTGACAATGAGCAGTTCTTC. Translated, it gives CASSAVRDRGFDNEQFF.

There are a few counts of this clonotype. The chain uses TRBV29-1 and TRBJ2-1; 12 bases map to TRBD2. V lost 5 bases, J lost 0 bases, and 11 bases stayed unmatched. In germline, CDR1 is SQVTM, CDR2 ANQGSEA. This CDR3 has 18 amino acids. The CDR3 region is CSVSGDMTSGSSYNEQFF. The CDR3 DNA reads TGCAGCGTTTCGGGAGATATGACTAGCGGGAGCTCCTACAATGAGCAGTTCTTC.

Ten or more counts support this clonotype. This chain links TRBV3-1 with TRBJ1-2; D is undetermined. The germline V gene encodes CDR1 LGHDT and CDR2 YNNKEL (reference sequence). The CDR3 has 13 amino acids. The V gene lost 6 bases and the J gene lost 7 bases, with 15 bases spanning the gap. This CDR3 is CASSPDRRAGYTF. The CDR3 DNA reads TGTGCCAGCAGTCCGGACCGTAGGGCTGGCTACACCTTC.

This clonotype was counted many times. The gene calls are TRBV20-1 and TRBJ2-3, with 13 bases fitting TRBD2. Germline loops: CDR1 DFQATT, CDR2 SNEGSKA (reference sequence). The CDR3 has 15 residues. Trimming cost V 3 bases and J 4 bases; bases outside gene matches: 4. The CDR3 loop is CSARSGLAGSDTQYF. The CDR3 coding sequence is TGCAGTGCTAGGTCGGGACTAGCGGGATCAGATACGCAGTATTTT.

This clonotype was seen a few times. The V call is TRBV20-1, the J call TRBJ2-7; TRBD2 matches 9 bases. The ends lost 2 bases at V and 2 bases at J; junction bases unmatched: 4. The germline V gene encodes CDR1 DFQATT and CDR2 SNEGSKA (reference sequence). The CDR3 is 14 amino acids. The CDR3 loop reads CSARSSGTPYEQYF. The CDR3, as DNA: TGCAGTGCTAGATCTAGCGGGACTCCCTACGAGCAGTACTTC.

The chain joins TRBV20-1 to TRBJ2-6, with D maybe TRBD1 (6 bases). Trimming left V 3 bases short and J 7 bases short, with 7 bases between. The CDR3 extends over 12 amino acids. Germline V gene data show CDR1 as DFQATT and CDR2 as SNEGSKA (reference sequence). The CDR3 DNA follows: TGCAGTGCTAGCAGGGGTGCCAACGTCCTGACTTTC. Amino acids: CSASRGANVLTF.